This T cell receptor (beta chain) was recovered during a study of regulatory T cells in long-lasting Graves disease. This clonotype was observed a few times. Its antigen is unidentified. Study results and caveats: Persistent patients had more shared public clonotypes (roughly 2,700) than new patients (about 1,000). Accuracy might have suffered from few samples. Persistent disease was associated with favored TRBV28 usage and with favored use of TRBJ1-2 and TRBJ2-5.

Investigators prepared the TCR beta libraries by applying iRepertoire HTBI primers and Arm-PCR of CDR3 regions. TCRdb redid the calling of the multiplex PCR reads with MiXCR, one entry per CDR3 protein. The profile shows 400,000 to 500,000 distinct CDR3 sequences, 20% to 25% of them singletons. The time point here: persistent/refractory GD, antithyroid drugs over 5 years with positive TRAb. The TCR library was prepared using RNA isolated from PBMCs. V lost 2 bases and J 10 bases, leaving 12 bases between the germline ends. The CDR3 extends over 14 amino acids. Per the germline V gene, CDR1 is MNHNS and CDR2 is SASEGT.

The source is a female donor with Graves disease. This chain connects TRBV6-1 to TRBJ1-6; D is unclear. The material was peripheral blood mononuclear cells (PBMCs), obtained when the disease was refractory, from a patient treated with antithyroid drugs. CDR3 residues: CASSELRSGSPLHF. CDR3 sequence (DNA): TGTGCCAGCAGTGAACTCAGGAGCGGGTCACCCCTCCACTTT.